One TCR beta chain is described in this entry. Its antigen remains unknown. The sample comes from a study of beta chain features in type 1 diabetes. General observations from the study: The study found moderately but significantly shorter TCRB CDR3s in all four CD4+ subsets of Type 1 diabetes patients.

This CDR3 contains 13 residues. V lost 0 bases to trimming and J lost 8 bases, with 11 bases between them. CDR1 is SGHDT and CDR2 is YYEEEE in the germline V gene. Since all of the isolated RNA was reverse transcribed, expressed TCRB transcripts were what got sequenced. Produced via immunoSEQ multiplex PCR; TCRdb's table is partial and in-frame only. The sample lists about 650,000 clones; 9.5% to 15% were seen once. The sequencing sample was made of naive CD4+ T cells from blood. The gene calls are TRBV5-6 and TRBJ1-2; D gene uncertain. The receptor comes from a man aged 25-45 years with type 1 diabetes. The DNA of the CDR3 is TGTGCCAGCAGCTTGGCGGGAGAGGGCGGCTACACCTTC. Its translation: CASSLAGEGGYTF.